This entry concerns a single T cell receptor (beta chain). Its antigen remains unidentified. Base qualities are not recorded, but no much larger clone differs from it by a single base. The sample comes from a study of cytomegalovirus exposure and HLA in healthy donors (dated by TCRdb to about 2017). About the full investigation: An earlier analysis of approximately 590 of the donors reported approximately 270 Gb of sequence data and some 120 million unique TCR beta sequences from 150 million to 200 million T cells. Approximately 300 gigabases of sequencing data and around 80 million unique TCR sequences made up an early release that covered several hundred HLA-typed donors. Among the approximately 400 genotyped donors, under 90% belonged to the genetic ancestry cluster associated with self-reported Caucasian donors. The study was designed to test whether signatures of past pathogen exposure could be identified by cataloging public T cell receptors. The T cell repertoires of under 750 subjects were profiled by immunosequencing and related to cytomegalovirus serostatus. Along with the roughly 710-subject first cohort, a separate validation cohort of over a hundred different subjects was used. To predict cytomegalovirus infection status, the study combined high-throughput TCR immunosequencing, statistical association of individual TCRs with disease status, and machine learning. A later analysis re-examined previously published TCR beta repertoires from several hundred donors and added high-resolution HLA genotyping to investigate patterns of TCR occurrence. In the later analysis, no new phenotypic data were used to find candidate immune exposures; instead, reliance was placed on TCR beta sequences and their occurrence across donors. An earlier analysis of around 580 of the donors used high-throughput TCR beta sequencing to judge whether each TCR beta V gene segment behaved as functional or pseudogenic. Donor age, sex, ethnicity and CMV serostatus were collected together with the repertoire data. A later genetic analysis used genome-wide SNP genotypes for about three fifths of the 666 donors, treating that subset as a discovery cohort. Every repertoire in the discovery cohort had been generated on one and the same sequencing platform. HLA typing covered class I and class II loci at four-digit resolution. The number of typed donors differed by locus: about 629-640 for A, B, C, DRB1 and DQB1; 500 to 550 for DQA1; around 580 for DPA1; and 400 to 480 for DPB1. A few DR-DQ haplotypes were treated as single units for association and clustering because of strong linkage in the cohort. On average, around 240,000 unique TCR beta nucleotide sequences were sequenced per donor among a few hundred genotyped donors of the cohort, with approximately 18% of those sequences being non-productive.

The CDR3, from cysteine to phenylalanine, totals 13 residues. Only the CDR3 portion is preserved as DNA: 39 bases, with reading frame beginning at the first base. V is reduced by 1 base and J by 5 bases, leaving a spacing of 6 bases between them. CDR1 LGHNA and CDR2 YNFKEQ were looked up in the germline V gene. The investigation overall reported the following: An association between a missense DCLRE1C variant and V-gene and J-gene trimming of TCR beta chains was found in a later genetic analysis and replicated in an independent cohort. Most TCR sequences were seen in very few donors, while some public TCRs were found in many individuals. In an earlier analysis of approximately 590 of the donors, most TCR beta V segments appeared in productive rearrangements about 87% or about 30% of the time, broadly matching IMGT annotations. Immune exposure information for the cohort was limited to CMV serostatus. A later analysis reported that several top co-occurrence clusters appeared linked to parvovirus B19, influenza, CMV and Epstein-Barr virus. Correlated functional status among segregating V segments might be attributable to linkage disequilibrium, but an unknown experimental factor could not be ruled out. The classifier was reported to diagnose cytomegalovirus status with high specificity and sensitivity in both the original cohort and the validation cohort. A total of 164 TCR beta chains were listed by the study as associated with cytomegalovirus. Roughly uniform sequencing depth across donors was assumed in presence/absence analyses, although this assumption may not hold. Specific HLA alleles were associated with roughly 17,000 TCR beta sequences at a false discovery rate of 0.05 in a later analysis. A few of the identified cytomegalovirus-associated TCR beta chains were confirmed in vitro to be specific for cytomegalovirus antigens. Only TCR beta chains were sequenced in this cohort, and the absence of alpha or paired-chain data limited detectable features. In a later analysis, HLA-associated TCR beta chains showed more clonal expansion and lower generation probabilities than non-associated chains that were equally common. HLA typing was unavailable for some donors at each locus, so association tests used only the typed subset. A cluster of highly shared sequence variants was judged likely to be a technical artifact of the sequencing pipeline. A later genetic analysis reported fewer N-insertions in productive TCRs among donors in an Asian-associated ancestry cluster than the roughly 700-donor mean. Because counts were too low, seventeen rarely observed V segments, including chromosome 9 orphons, were excluded from the earlier analysis of 500 to 700 of the donors. When HLA alleles, especially DR and DQ, strongly co-occurred, attributing TCR associations to individual alleles was difficult. Some IMGT-functional V segments, including TRBV6-2 and TRBV6-3, could not be told apart with the 87-base-pair reads, so those segments were excluded. A further reported finding was that TCR beta sequences accurately predicted the HLA-A and HLA-B alleles for most subjects in the first cohort. According to a later analysis, TCR association rates differed among HLA loci, with DRB1 alleles showing the most associated TCRs and HLA-C alleles showing the fewest. A later analysis found that most CMV-associated TCR beta chains appeared HLA-restricted, with HLA associations seemingly driven largely by CMV exposure. The authors suggested that the approach could potentially be extended to other disease states and immunological phenotypes.

The cohort comprised more than 550 healthy bone marrow donors. At the time of sampling, all cohort members were nominally healthy, though unrecorded immune exposures were likely present. The donor was CMV seronegative and was included in the group of over 300 seronegative cohort members. A peripheral blood sample was collected from each donor, and TCR beta sequencing was performed on peripheral blood mononuclear cells. The Qiagen DNeasy Blood Extraction Kit was used to extract genomic DNA from the blood cell samples. Library preparation employed the immunoSEQ multiplex PCR assay. A mixture of 60 forward primers for TCR Vbeta segments and 13 reverse primers for TCR Jbeta segments was used in the multiplex PCR. The CDR3 region of rearranged TCR beta genes was amplified from genomic DNA by a multiplex PCR assay. The amplified TCR beta libraries were sequenced on the Illumina HiSeq System as 87-base-pair reads. Per the source publication's procedure: Across the 640 or so repertoires, a later analysis counted approximately 83 million unique TCR beta chains, around 11 million of which were shared by at least two donors. Raw reads were error-corrected and collapsed into unique sequences by a nearest-neighbor algorithm in which closely related sequences were merged to remove PCR and sequencing errors. To assign V, D and J gene segments, CDR3 sequences were aligned to IMGT reference sequences. For a sequence to be retained, at least a six-nucleotide match to both a V gene segment and a J gene segment was required. Rearrangements were called productive when the CDR3 lacked stop codons and stayed in frame with V and J; all others were non-productive. CDR3 was defined according to IMGT convention as the region running from the second conserved V-encoded cysteine to the conserved J-encoded phenylalanine. In an earlier analysis of roughly 610 of the donors, sequences lacking an unambiguous match to a single V gene segment were excluded. In an earlier analysis of several hundred of the donors, V segments were called functional above 56.7% productive rearrangements and were called segregating when the between-donor standard deviation exceeded 5%. A statistical classification framework was built for diagnosing cytomegalovirus status from the catalog of TCR beta chain sequences. In a later analysis, TCR nucleotide sequences were compared against IMGT/GENE-DB human TR gene sequences so that V and J genes could be assigned. The TCRdist pipeline was used in a later analysis to assign CDR3 sequences and most-parsimonious VDJ recombination scenarios. In a later analysis, each TCR beta chain was defined by its CDR3 amino acid sequence together with its V-gene family, and reads lacking a unique V-gene family were excluded. As a way to deal with suspected cross-contamination and a sequencing artifact, a later analysis dropped over 550 nucleotide sequences that were highly shared and had low generation probability. A later analysis calculated a clonal expansion index for each public chain from normalized within-repertoire ranks of inferred template counts. In a later analysis, generation probabilities were computed with a VDJ recombination model fitted to out-of-frame rearrangements, and the resulting probabilities were checked against IGoR. Hypergeometric tests were used in a later analysis to score TCR-TCR, TCR-HLA and TCR-CMV co-occurrence, with a repertoire-size bias correction applied to the TCR pairs. To estimate false discovery rates, a later analysis permuted the HLA or CMV assignments 20 times. In a later analysis, co-occurring TCRs were grouped using DBSCAN, with TCRdist sequence similarity added in when clustering inside HLA-allele-positive subsets. For co-occurrence clustering, repertoires with fewer than 30,000 or more than 120,000 public chains were excluded, along with roughly 5 repertoires with anomalous nucleotide sharing. The immuneACCESS repertoire file appears here via TCRdb, limited to in-frame rearrangements. These files lack a portion of the clones; in checked studies, under half of the deficit traces to unresolved V genes, and the cause of the others is not known. The V and J calls and clone size are taken from that table; D and trimming were inferred from the DNA. Counted in this sample were approximately 290,000 clones; about 80% of them appeared once. The ten largest clones add up to about 0.3% of the sample.

Source material: PBMCs. The TCR sequence derives from a girl aged 2-10 years in good health and CMV-seronegative. The chain uses TRBV4-2 and TRBJ2-4; no D gene can be assigned with confidence. The CDR3 region has the sequence CASSQGAQNIQYF. The DNA sequence follows: TGTGCCAGCAGCCAAGGGGCCCAAAACATTCAGTACTTC.